The 6 T cell receptor beta chains below all came from one sample that was sequenced in a study of CD8 T cells in Susac syndrome. It was with random hexamers that 0.5 to 1 ug RNA was reverse transcribed. TCRdb itself ran the immunoSEQ multiplex PCR reads through MiXCR, one entry per CDR3 protein. This table holds 110,000 to 150,000 distinct CDR3 sequences, roughly 94% found once. The sample comprised CD8+ T cells from PBMCs. These receptors all stem from a human donor in good health.

This chain uses TRBV11-1 with TRBJ1-4; unclear D gene. Trimming shortened V by 5 bases and J by 4 bases, and 8 bases separated the two germline ends. CDR1 is SGHAT and CDR2 is FQDESV in the germline V gene (reference sequence). The CDR3 loop spans 13 amino acids. The CDR3 nucleotides are TGTGCCAGCAGCGCCCTCATTAATGAAAAACTGTTTTTT. Its translation: CASSALINEKLFF.

V is TRBV13 and J is TRBJ1-2, with TRBD1 matching 8 bases. This CDR3 region has 17 residues. Germline CDR1 PRHDT, CDR2 FYEKMQ (reference sequence). Trimming removed 2 bases from V and 1 base from J; junction bases left unmatched: 9. The CDR3 sequence: CASSLTRQGLNNYGYTF. CDR3 in DNA: TGTGCCAGCAGCTTAACCCGACAGGGGTTGAATAACTATGGCTACACCTTC.

The J gene is TRBJ1-1, the V gene TRBV9, with D tentatively TRBD1 (6 bases). Germline assignment: CDR1 SGDLS and CDR2 YYNGEE. This CDR3 has 15 amino acids. The V gene lost 3 bases and the J gene lost 3 bases, with 15 bases spanning the gap. CDR3 in amino acids: CASSAQQGWDTEAFF. CDR3 DNA sequence: TGTGCCAGCAGCGCGCAACAGGGTTGGGACACTGAAGCTTTCTTT.

The table lists this clonotype with a count of one. The chain couples TRBV27 to TRBJ2-1; TRBD1 might be the D (5 bases). The CDR3 extends over 15 amino acids. V lost 2 bases to trimming and J lost 2 bases, with 10 bases between them. The germline V gene encodes CDR1 MNHEY and CDR2 SMNVEV (reference sequence). CDR3 in amino acids: CASSLSQGTYNEQFF. CDR3 in DNA: TGTGCCAGCAGTTTAAGCCAGGGAACCTACAATGAGCAGTTCTTC.

The rearrangement joins TRBV7-9 to TRBJ2-1; 9 positions match TRBD1. J gave up 2 bases and V 1 base, and 3 bases lay outside the gene matches. The CDR3 has 16 residues. Looked up from germline, CDR1 is SEHNR and CDR2 is FQNEAQ (reference sequence). In nucleotides, the CDR3 is TGTGCCAGCAGCTTAGTGTGGGACAGGGCCTACAATGAGCAGTTCTTC. Translated, it gives CASSLVWDRAYNEQFF.

The chain combines TRBV2 with TRBJ2-1; D is ambiguous. The germline V and J ends were trimmed by 0 bases and 9 bases, with 12 bases remaining between them. The CDR3 totals 14 residues. Germline CDR1 reads SNHLY; CDR2 reads FYNNEI. CDR3 region: CASSEADPRGEQFF. Written as DNA, the CDR3 is TGTGCCAGCAGTGAAGCCGATCCCCGCGGTGAGCAGTTCTTC.